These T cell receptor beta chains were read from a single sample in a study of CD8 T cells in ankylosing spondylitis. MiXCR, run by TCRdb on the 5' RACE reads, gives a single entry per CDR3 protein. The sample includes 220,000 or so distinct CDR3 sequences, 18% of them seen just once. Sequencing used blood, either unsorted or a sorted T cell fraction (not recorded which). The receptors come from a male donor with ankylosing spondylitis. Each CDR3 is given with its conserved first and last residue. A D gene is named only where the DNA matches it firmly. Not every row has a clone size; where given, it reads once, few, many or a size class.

CDR3: CASSTDSGGHYEQYF
DNA: TGTGCCAGCAGCACAGATAGCGGGGGACACTACGAGCAGTACTTC
D: TRBD2
V: TRBV7-2
size: NA
J: TRBJ2-7

CDR3: CASSLVGPPYNEQFF
DNA: TGTGCCAGCAGTTTAGTGGGACCCCCCTACAATGAGCAGTTCTTC
D: NA
V: TRBV27
size: NA
J: TRBJ2-1

CDR3: CASSSKGYQAGGPGETQYF
DNA: TGTGCCAGCAGCTCAAAGGGGTACCAAGCGGGAGGGCCTGGAGAGACCCAGTACTTC
D: TRBD2
V: TRBV7-3
size: NA
J: TRBJ2-5

CDR3: CASSLVQGMDTEAFF
DNA: TGTGCCAGCAGCTTGGTTCAGGGCATGGACACTGAAGCTTTCTTT
D: NA
V: TRBV5-8
size: few
J: TRBJ1-1

CDR3: CASSARTVREQFF
DNA: TGTGCCAGCAGTGCCCGGACTGTGAGGGAGCAGTTCTTC
D: NA
V: TRBV12-3/TRBV12-4
size: NA
J: TRBJ2-1

CDR3: CASSPGPVYEQYF
DNA: TGTGCCAGCAGTCCGGGACCAGTCTACGAGCAGTACTTC
D: NA
V: TRBV12-3/TRBV12-4
size: NA
J: TRBJ2-7

CDR3: CASSQVIWDNQPQHF
DNA: TGTGCCAGCAGCCAAGTTATATGGGACAATCAGCCCCAGCATTTT
D: NA
V: TRBV4-2
size: many
J: TRBJ1-5

CDR3: CASSESPLAVGSEQYF
DNA: TGTGCCAGCAGTGAATCGCCCCTCGCGGTGGGTTCCGAGCAGTACTTC
D: NA
V: TRBV6-1
size: NA
J: TRBJ2-7

CDR3: CASSYGGENTEAFF
DNA: TGTGCCAGCAGTTACGGTGGGGAGAACACTGAAGCTTTCTTT
D: NA
V: TRBV6-5
size: NA
J: TRBJ1-1

CDR3: CASRDRGSWYEQYF
DNA: TGTGCCAGCAGAGACAGGGGGTCTTGGTACGAGCAGTACTTC
D: TRBD1
V: TRBV6-1
size: few
J: TRBJ2-7

CDR3: CASSQISGRKYEQYF
DNA: TGTGCCAGCAGCCAAATTAGCGGGAGGAAGTACGAGCAGTACTTC
D: TRBD2
V: TRBV7-9
size: few
J: TRBJ2-7

CDR3: CASSSTLAGVRNEQFF
DNA: TGTGCCAGCAGTTCTACACTAGCGGGAGTTAGGAATGAGCAGTTCTTC
D: TRBD2
V: TRBV27
size: NA
J: TRBJ2-1

CDR3: CASRGGTFAGTDTQYF
DNA: TGTGCCAGCAGAGGAGGGACATTCGCTGGCACAGATACGCAGTATTTT
D: NA
V: TRBV6-1
size: few
J: TRBJ2-3

CDR3: CASSRPSGSSYNEQFF
DNA: TGCGCCAGCAGCCGACCTAGCGGGAGCTCCTACAATGAGCAGTTCTTC
D: TRBD2
V: TRBV4-1
size: many
J: TRBJ2-1

CDR3: CASSYPGGRYEQYF
DNA: TGTGCCAGCAGTTATCCGGGGGGTCGATACGAGCAGTACTTC
D: TRBD2
V: TRBV6-2/TRBV6-3
size: few
J: TRBJ2-7

CDR3: CASSSGGAGTADTDTQYF
DNA: TGTGCCAGCAGTTCGGGTGGAGCCGGGACGGCTGACACAGATACGCAGTATTTT
D: NA
V: TRBV12-3/TRBV12-4
size: few
J: TRBJ2-3

CDR3: CASSPQALGDQPQHF
DNA: TGTGCCAGCAGCCCTCAGGCTCTGGGGGATCAGCCCCAGCATTTT
D: NA
V: TRBV7-2
size: many
J: TRBJ1-5

CDR3: CASSQVWTGTEQYF
DNA: TGCGCCAGCAGCCAAGTTTGGACAGGGACCGAGCAGTACTTC
D: TRBD1
V: TRBV4-1
size: few
J: TRBJ2-7

CDR3: CASSYSKGPEQGQYF
DNA: TGTGCCAGCAGTTACTCGAAGGGTCCCGAGCAAGGGCAGTACTTC
D: NA
V: TRBV6-2/TRBV6-3
size: few
J: TRBJ2-7

CDR3: CASSNSGLPYEQYF
DNA: TGCGCCAGCAGTAATAGCGGGCTTCCCTACGAGCAGTACTTC
D: TRBD2
V: TRBV10-2
size: few
J: TRBJ2-7

CDR3: CASSLVGAPDTGELFF
DNA: TGCGCCAGCAGCTTGGTAGGAGCTCCGGACACCGGGGAGCTGTTTTTT
D: NA
V: TRBV5-1
size: NA
J: TRBJ2-2

CDR3: CASSTTSGRDNEQFF
DNA: TGCGCCAGCAGCACTACTAGCGGGAGGGACAATGAGCAGTTCTTC
D: TRBD2
V: TRBV5-1
size: NA
J: TRBJ2-1

CDR3: CASSRLAPNTGELFF
DNA: TGTGCCAGCAGTCGGCTAGCACCTAACACCGGGGAGCTGTTTTTT
D: NA
V: TRBV12-3/TRBV12-4
size: few
J: TRBJ2-2

CDR3: CASSLGLSGANVLTF
DNA: TGTGCCAGCAGCCTGGGTCTCTCTGGGGCCAACGTCCTGACTTTC
D: NA
V: TRBV28
size: few
J: TRBJ2-6

CDR3: CASSYSRMLNTEAFF
DNA: TGTGCCAGCAGTTACTCCCGAATGCTGAACACTGAAGCTTTCTTT
D: NA
V: TRBV6-5
size: NA
J: TRBJ1-1

CDR3: CSVVGTGAGELFF
DNA: TGCAGCGTTGTGGGGACAGGGGCCGGGGAGCTGTTTTTT
D: TRBD1
V: TRBV29-1
size: NA
J: TRBJ2-2

CDR3: CASSQWDRDYEQYF
DNA: TGTGCCAGCAGCCAATGGGACAGGGACTACGAGCAGTACTTC
D: TRBD1
V: TRBV16
size: NA
J: TRBJ2-7